Included here is one TCR beta chain sequence, with context. The data derive from a study of blood T cell repertoires in COVID-19. In the study overall: Samples of COVID-19 (acute and convalescent) were obtained from the United States, Italy and Spain. The analysed material was cDNA or gDNA that came from T cells, B-cell-depleted T cells, or PBMCs.

Original methodology: Nucleated cell counts were estimated from reference gene primer amplification. Libraries were prepared by immunoSEQ multiplex PCR; TCRdb keeps only in-frame clonotypes and omits some of them. The V and J calls and clone size are taken from that table; D and trimming were inferred from the DNA. The table has under 250,000 clones, less than 90% seen once. Germline V lookup: CDR1 KGHDR, CDR2 SFDVKD. Deletions cut 5 bases from V and 1 base from J, with 16 bases between. The CDR3 consists of 17 residues. This sequence joins TRBV24-1 and TRBJ2-2, with a weak D call TRBD1 (5 bases). Sequencing used peripheral blood. This clonotype originated in a man between 60 and 75 years old with acute or convalescent COVID-19. The CDR3 DNA sequence: TGTGCCACCAGTGTGCCGGGCCTTCAGGGGAACACCGGGGAGCTGTTTTTT. Residues: CATSVPGLQGNTGELFF.